This TCR beta chain was recovered during a study of blood T cell repertoires in COVID-19. Looking at the study overall: Sites across the United States, Italy and Spain contributed samples from acute and convalescent COVID-19. PBMCs, B-cell-depleted T cells, or T cells provided the cDNA or gDNA that made up the material.

The CDR3 covers 12 residues. The J segment lost 8 bases and the V segment lost 8 bases, leaving 4 bases of the junction unmatched. Original analysis: Estimates of nucleated cell counts were drawn from the amplification of reference gene primers. Data came from immunoSEQ multiplex PCR; TCRdb stores just in-frame clones and leaves some out. The DNA was the basis for D and trimming; V, J and clone size are from that table. The sample holds 80,000 to 100,000 clones, approximately 80% seen once. The receptor was derived from a human donor in a cohort sampled during active COVID-19. This sequence joins TRBV12-3 or TRBV12-4 and TRBJ1-4; 8 bases match TRBD1. The sequenced material came from peripheral blood. The CDR3 region is CASGRGREKLFF. The CDR3 region has the DNA TGTGCCAGCGGCAGGGGGCGAGAAAAACTGTTTTTT.